The T cell receptor (beta chain) under discussion was sequenced for a study of cytomegalovirus exposure and HLA in healthy donors. This clone was observed a handful of times. The target antigen is unknown. CDR1 and CDR2 (germline): SEHNR, FQNEAQ (reference sequence). The CDR3 sequence is 14 residues long. The V gene end was trimmed by 5 bases and the J gene end by 5 bases; junction bases not matched to a gene: 6. The PCR had 60 Vbeta and 13 Jbeta primers. Repertoires were generated with immunoSEQ multiplex PCR, while TCRdb's copy carries only in-frame clones and drops some. Seen here are over 150,000 clones, around four fifths observed once, and the top ten hold roughly 1.2%. Study-level points and caveats: Researchers catalogued some 160 TCR beta chains as cytomegalovirus-associated. Sequencing had likely introduced a cluster of highly shared sequence variants as an artifact. In a later analysis, at a false discovery rate of 0.05, about 16,000 TCR beta sequences matched HLA alleles. CMV serostatus was the sole immune exposure information available.

The V gene is TRBV7-9, the J gene TRBJ2-5, with 9 bases that match TRBD2. Input material: PBMCs. The receptor was isolated from a woman between 50 and 59 years old in good health and CMV-seronegative. CDR3: CASSRTSEEETQYF. CDR3 coding DNA: TGTGCCAGCAGCCGGACTAGCGAGGAGGAGACCCAGTACTTC. Based on the CDR3 plus reference TRBV7-9 and TRBJ2-5, the full variable domain is DTGVSQNPRHKITKRGQNVTFRCDPISEHNRLYWYRQTLGQGPEFLTYFQNEAQLEKSRLLSDRFSAERPKGSFSTLEIQRTEQGDSAMYLCASSRTSEEETQYFGPGTRLLVL.